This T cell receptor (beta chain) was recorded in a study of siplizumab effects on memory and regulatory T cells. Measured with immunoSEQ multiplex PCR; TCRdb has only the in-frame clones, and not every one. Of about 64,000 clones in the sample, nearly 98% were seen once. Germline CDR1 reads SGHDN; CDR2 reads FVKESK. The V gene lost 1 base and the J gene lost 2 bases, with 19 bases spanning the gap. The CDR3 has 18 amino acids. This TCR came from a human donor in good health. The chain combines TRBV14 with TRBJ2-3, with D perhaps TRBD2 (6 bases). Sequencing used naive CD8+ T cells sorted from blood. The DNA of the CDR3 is TGTGCCAGCAGCCAAGCTTTTCGGCGGGAATCAAACACAGATACGCAGTATTTT. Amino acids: CASSQAFRRESNTDTQYF.